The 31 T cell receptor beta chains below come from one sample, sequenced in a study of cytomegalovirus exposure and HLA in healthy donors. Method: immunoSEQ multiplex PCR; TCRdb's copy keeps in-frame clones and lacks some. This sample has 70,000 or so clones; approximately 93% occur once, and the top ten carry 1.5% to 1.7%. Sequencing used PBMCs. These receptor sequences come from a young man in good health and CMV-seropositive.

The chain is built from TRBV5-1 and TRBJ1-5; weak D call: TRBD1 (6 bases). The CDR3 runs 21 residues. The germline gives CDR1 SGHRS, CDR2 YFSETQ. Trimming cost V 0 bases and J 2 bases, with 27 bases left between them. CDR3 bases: TGCGCCAGCAGCTTGGCCAGCGGAATAAGGTTGGCAGGGGCCTGCAATCAGCCCCAGCATTTT. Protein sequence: CASSLASGIRLAGACNQPQHF.

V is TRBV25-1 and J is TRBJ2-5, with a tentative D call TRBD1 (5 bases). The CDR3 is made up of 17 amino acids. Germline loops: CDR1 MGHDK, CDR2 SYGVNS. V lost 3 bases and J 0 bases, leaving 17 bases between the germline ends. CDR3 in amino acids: CASSEWLQTVHQETQYF. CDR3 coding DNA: TGTGCCAGCAGTGAGTGGTTACAGACAGTCCACCAAGAGACCCAGTACTTC.

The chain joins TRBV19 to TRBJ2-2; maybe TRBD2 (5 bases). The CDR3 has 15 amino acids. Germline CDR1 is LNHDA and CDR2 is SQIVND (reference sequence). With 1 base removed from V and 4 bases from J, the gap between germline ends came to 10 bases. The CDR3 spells CASSIGGLGTGELFF. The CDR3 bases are TGTGCCAGTAGTATAGGAGGGTTGGGCACCGGGGAGCTGTTTTTT.

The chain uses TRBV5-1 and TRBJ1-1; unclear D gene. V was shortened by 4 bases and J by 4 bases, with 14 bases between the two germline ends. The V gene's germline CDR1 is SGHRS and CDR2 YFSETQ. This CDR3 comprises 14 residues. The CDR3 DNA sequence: TGCGCCAGCAGCCACCTTGACTCGGGCACTGAAGCTTTCTTT. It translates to CASSHLDSGTEAFF. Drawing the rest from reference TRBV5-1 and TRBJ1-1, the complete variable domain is KAGVTQTPRYLIKTRGQQVTLSCSPISGHRSVSWYQQTPGQGLQFLFEYFSETQRNKGNFPGRFSGRQFSNSRSEMNVSTLELGDSALYLCASSHLDSGTEAFFGQGTRLTVV.

CDR3 amino acids: CASSLDRQGAHIQYF. The DNA of the CDR3 is TGTGCCAGCAGCTTAGACCGCCAGGGGGCTCACATTCAGTACTTC. V is TRBV11-2 and J is TRBJ2-4, with 8 bases lining up with TRBD1. This CDR3 is 15 amino acids long. The germline V gene has CDR1 SGHAT and CDR2 FQNNGV. Unmatched junction bases numbered 6, after V lost 0 bases and J lost 8 bases.

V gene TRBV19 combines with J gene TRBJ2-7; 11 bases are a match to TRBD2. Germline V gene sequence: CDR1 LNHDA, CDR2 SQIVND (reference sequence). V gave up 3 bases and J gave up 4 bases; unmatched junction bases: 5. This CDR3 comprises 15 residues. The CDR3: CASSMGLAGGYEQYF. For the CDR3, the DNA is TGTGCCAGTAGTATGGGTCTAGCGGGAGGTTACGAGCAGTACTTC.

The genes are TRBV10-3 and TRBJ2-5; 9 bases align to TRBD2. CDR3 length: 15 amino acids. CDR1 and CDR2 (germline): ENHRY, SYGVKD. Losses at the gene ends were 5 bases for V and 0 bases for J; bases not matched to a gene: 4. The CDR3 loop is CAISTSGRNQETQYF. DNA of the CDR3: TGTGCCATCAGTACTAGCGGGCGGAACCAAGAGACCCAGTACTTC.

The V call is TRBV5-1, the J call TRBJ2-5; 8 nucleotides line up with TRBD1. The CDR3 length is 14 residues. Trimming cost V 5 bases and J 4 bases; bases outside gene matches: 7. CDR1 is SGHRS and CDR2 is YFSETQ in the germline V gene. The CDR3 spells CASSRQGNTETQYF. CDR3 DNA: TGCGCCAGCAGTCGACAGGGGAATACAGAGACCCAGTACTTC.

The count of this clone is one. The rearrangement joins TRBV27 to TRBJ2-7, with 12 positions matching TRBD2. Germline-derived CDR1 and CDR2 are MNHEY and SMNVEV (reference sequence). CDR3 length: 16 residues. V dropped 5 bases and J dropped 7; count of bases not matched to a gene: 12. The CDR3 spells CASSRSGTSGREEQYF. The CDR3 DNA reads TGTGCCAGCAGTCGGTCGGGGACTAGCGGGCGGGAAGAGCAGTACTTC.

CDR3 DNA: TGTGCCAGCAGCCCGGACAGGGGGCGTCACACTGAAGCTTTCTTT. Its protein product is CASSPDRGRHTEAFF. The chain joins TRBV5-5 to TRBJ1-1; 11 nucleotides match TRBD1. From germline, CDR1 is SGHKS and CDR2 YYEKEE (reference sequence). The CDR3 has 15 residues. V shed 4 bases and J 3 bases; nucleotides not matched to a gene: 5.

The chain's CDR3 is CASSLGRGAWDTQYF. The CDR3 DNA reads as TGTGCCAGCAGCTTAGGCAGGGGAGCCTGGGATACGCAGTATTTT. The genes are TRBV7-2 and TRBJ2-3, with TRBD1 as a possible D gene (6 bases). The CDR3 runs 15 residues. V was clipped by 1 base and J by 6 bases, with 14 bases between them. Germline values: CDR1 SGHTA, CDR2 FQGNSA.

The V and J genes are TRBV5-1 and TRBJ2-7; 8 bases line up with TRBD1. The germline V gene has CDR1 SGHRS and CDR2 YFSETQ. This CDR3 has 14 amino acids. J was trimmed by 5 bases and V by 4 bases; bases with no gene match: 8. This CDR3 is CASSPGQGGDEQYF. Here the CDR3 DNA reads TGCGCCAGCAGCCCCGGACAGGGAGGAGACGAGCAGTACTTC.

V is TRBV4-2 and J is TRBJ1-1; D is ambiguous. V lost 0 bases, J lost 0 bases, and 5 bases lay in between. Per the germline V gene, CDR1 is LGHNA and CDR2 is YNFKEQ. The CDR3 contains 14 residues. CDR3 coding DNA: TGTGCCAGCAGCCAAGAATCCGTGAACACTGAAGCTTTCTTT. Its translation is CASSQESVNTEAFF.

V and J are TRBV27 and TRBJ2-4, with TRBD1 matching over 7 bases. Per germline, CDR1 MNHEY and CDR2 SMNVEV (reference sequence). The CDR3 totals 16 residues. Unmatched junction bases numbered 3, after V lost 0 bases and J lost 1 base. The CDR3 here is CASSLSLTGAKNIQYF. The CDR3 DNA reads TGTGCCAGCAGTTTATCCCTGACAGGGGCCAAAAACATTCAGTACTTC.

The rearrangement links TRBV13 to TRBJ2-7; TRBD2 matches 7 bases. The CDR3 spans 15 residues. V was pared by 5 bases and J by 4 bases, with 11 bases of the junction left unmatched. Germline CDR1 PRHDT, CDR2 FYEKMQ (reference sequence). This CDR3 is CASSPGASGGYEQYF. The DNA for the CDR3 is TGTGCCAGCAGCCCCGGCGCTAGCGGAGGGTACGAGCAGTACTTC.

The CDR3 reads CTYGMGLYQETQYF. The CDR3 coding sequence is TGTACATACGGAATGGGACTGTACCAAGAGACCCAGTACTTC. V gene TRBV30 combines with J gene TRBJ2-5, with D maybe TRBD2 (6 bases). The CDR3 has 14 amino acids. The V gene's germline CDR1 is GTSNPN and CDR2 SVGIG (reference sequence).

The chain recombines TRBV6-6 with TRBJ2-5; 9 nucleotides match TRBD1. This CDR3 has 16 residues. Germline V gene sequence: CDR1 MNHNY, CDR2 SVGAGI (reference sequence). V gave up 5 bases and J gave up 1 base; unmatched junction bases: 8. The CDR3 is CASSNRQGGSQETQYF. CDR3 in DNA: TGTGCCAGCAGTAACCGACAGGGGGGGAGCCAAGAGACCCAGTACTTC.

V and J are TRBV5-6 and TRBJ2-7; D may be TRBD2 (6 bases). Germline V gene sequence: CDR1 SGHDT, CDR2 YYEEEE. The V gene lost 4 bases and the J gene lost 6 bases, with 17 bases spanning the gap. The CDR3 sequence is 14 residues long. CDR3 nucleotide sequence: TGTGCCAGCAGCCCAAGGAGGGTGGACCCCGAGCAGTACTTC. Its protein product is CASSPRRVDPEQYF.

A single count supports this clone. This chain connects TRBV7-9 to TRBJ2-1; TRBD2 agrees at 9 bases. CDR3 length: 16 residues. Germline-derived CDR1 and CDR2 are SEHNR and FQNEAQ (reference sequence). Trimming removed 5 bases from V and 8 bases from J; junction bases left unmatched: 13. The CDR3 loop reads CASSVYSGSRVYEQFF. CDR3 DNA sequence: TGTGCCAGCAGCGTTTATAGCGGGAGCCGGGTTTATGAGCAGTTCTTC. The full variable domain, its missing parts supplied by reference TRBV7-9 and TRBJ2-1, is DTGVSQNPRHKITKRGQNVTFRCDPISEHNRLYWYRQTLGQGPEFLTYFQNEAQLEKSRLLSDRFSAERPKGSFSTLEIQRTEQGDSAMYLCASSVYSGSRVYEQFFGPGTRLTVL.

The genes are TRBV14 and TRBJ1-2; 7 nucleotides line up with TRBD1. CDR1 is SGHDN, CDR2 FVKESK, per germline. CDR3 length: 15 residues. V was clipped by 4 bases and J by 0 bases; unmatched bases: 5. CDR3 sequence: CASSRGQDTNYGYTF. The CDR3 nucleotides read TGTGCCAGCAGCCGAGGACAGGATACTAACTATGGCTACACCTTC.

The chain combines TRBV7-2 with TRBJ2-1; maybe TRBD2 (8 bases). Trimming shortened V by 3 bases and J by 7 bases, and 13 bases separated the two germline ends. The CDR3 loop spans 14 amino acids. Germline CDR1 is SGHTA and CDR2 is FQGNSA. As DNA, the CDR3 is TGTGCCAGCAGCTTCGGGAGGGGGCGGAATGAGCAGTTCTTC. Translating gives CASSFGRGRNEQFF.

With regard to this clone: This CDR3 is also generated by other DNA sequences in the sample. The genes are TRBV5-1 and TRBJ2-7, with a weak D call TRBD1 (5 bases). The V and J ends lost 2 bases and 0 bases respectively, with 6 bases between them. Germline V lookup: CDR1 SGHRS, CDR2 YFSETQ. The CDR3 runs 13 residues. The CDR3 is CASSLGASYEQYF. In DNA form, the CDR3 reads TGCGCCAGCAGCTTAGGGGCCTCCTACGAGCAGTACTTC.

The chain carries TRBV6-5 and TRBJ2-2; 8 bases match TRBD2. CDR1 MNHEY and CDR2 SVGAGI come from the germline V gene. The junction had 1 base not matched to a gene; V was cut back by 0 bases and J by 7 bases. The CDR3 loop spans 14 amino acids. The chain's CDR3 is CASSYSSGSGELFF. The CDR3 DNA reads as TGTGCCAGCAGTTACTCGAGCGGGAGCGGGGAGCTGTTTTTT.

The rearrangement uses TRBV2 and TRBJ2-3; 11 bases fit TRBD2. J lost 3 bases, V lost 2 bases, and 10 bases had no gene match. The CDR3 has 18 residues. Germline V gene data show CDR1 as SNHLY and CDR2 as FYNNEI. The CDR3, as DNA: TGTGCCAGCAGTGAACGGGGAGGACTAGCGGGCATTACAGATACGCAGTATTTT. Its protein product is CASSERGGLAGITDTQYF.

This CDR3 is CASRKGVNEQYF. As DNA, the CDR3 is TGCGCCAGCAGGAAGGGAGTGAACGAGCAGTACTTC. The genes are TRBV5-1 and TRBJ2-7, with D possibly matching TRBD2 (5 bases). Between the trimmed V and J ends, which lost 5 bases and 5 bases, there was a span of 11 bases. The CDR3 is 12 residues long. Germline CDR1 reads SGHRS; CDR2 reads YFSETQ.

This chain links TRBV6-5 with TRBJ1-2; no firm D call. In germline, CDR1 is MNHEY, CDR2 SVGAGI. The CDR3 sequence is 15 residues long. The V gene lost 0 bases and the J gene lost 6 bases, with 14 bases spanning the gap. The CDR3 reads CASSYSGRPGDGYTF. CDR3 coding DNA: TGTGCCAGCAGTTACTCCGGGAGACCTGGGGATGGCTACACCTTC.

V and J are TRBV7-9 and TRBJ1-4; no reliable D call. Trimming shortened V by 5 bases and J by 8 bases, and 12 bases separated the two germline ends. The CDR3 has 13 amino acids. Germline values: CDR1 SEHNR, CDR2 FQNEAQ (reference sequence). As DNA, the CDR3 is TGTGCCAGCAGCCCTCTCCCGGGGGAAAAACTGTTTTTT. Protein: CASSPLPGEKLFF.

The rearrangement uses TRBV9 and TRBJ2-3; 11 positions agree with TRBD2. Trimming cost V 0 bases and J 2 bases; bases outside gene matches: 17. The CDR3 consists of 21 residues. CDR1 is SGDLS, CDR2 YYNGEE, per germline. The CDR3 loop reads CASSVGPTVQNSGRDTDTQYF. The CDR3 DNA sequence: TGTGCCAGCAGCGTAGGTCCCACGGTCCAGAATAGCGGGAGGGACACAGATACGCAGTATTTT.

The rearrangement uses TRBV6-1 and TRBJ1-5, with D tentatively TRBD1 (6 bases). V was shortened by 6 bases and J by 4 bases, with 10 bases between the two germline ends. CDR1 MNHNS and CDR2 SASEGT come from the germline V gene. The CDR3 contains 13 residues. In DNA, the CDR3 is TGTGCCAGCAGCCGGACAGATAATCAGCCCCAGCATTTT. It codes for CASSRTDNQPQHF.

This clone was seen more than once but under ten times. The CDR3 DNA reads TGCGCCAGCAGTGCTCAGTGGAACACTGAAGCTTTCTTT. Protein sequence: CASSAQWNTEAFF. The chain uses TRBV10-1 and TRBJ1-1; no clear D gene. V was clipped by 4 bases and J by 1 base, with 7 bases between them. The CDR3 contains 13 residues. Looked up from germline, CDR1 is WNHNN and CDR2 is SYGVQD (reference sequence).

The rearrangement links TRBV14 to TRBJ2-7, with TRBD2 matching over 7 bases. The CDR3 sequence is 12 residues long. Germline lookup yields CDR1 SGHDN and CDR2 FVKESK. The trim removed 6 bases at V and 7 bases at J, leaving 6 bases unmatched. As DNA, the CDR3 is TGTGCCAGCAGGGGCTGGGGAGGGGAGCAGTACTTC. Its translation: CASRGWGGEQYF.